The 25 T cell receptor beta chains presented below share a single source sample, sequenced in a study of technical replicates of blood from a handful of donors (TCRdb year 2017). To prepare the library, the immunoSEQ multiplex PCR assay was applied. TCRdb retrieved this table from immuneACCESS and kept in-frame rearrangements only. Not all clones are present; in checked studies, unresolved V genes account for under half, and no reason is known for the remainder. Here the sample has over 80,000 clones; 95% to 97% occur a single time. Under 0.45% of the sample is taken by the ten largest. Sequenced material: T cells isolated from PBMCs. These receptors were collected from a human donor in good health.

The chain has TRBV6-6 and TRBJ2-2, with 10 bases identical to TRBD2. V shed 4 bases, J shed 4 bases, and the junction held 6 bases outside the gene matches. CDR1 is MNHNY, CDR2 SVGAGI, per germline (reference sequence). This CDR3 is built from 16 residues. The CDR3 DNA is TGTGCCAGCAGTTCCCTAGCGGGAGTGGCCACCGGGGAGCTGTTTTTT. As protein: CASSSLAGVATGELFF.

The rearrangement joins TRBV19 to TRBJ2-7, with D possibly TRBD2 on 7 matching bases. Germline CDR1 is LNHDA and CDR2 is SQIVND (reference sequence). The CDR3 extends over 13 amino acids. The ends were cut back, 3 bases at V and 5 bases at J, with 11 bases in the middle. The CDR3 DNA reads TGTGCCAGTAGTATCGCGGGGGCCAACGAGCAGTACTTC. This gives the protein CASSIAGANEQYF.

J is TRBJ2-7 and V is TRBV6-1, with 7 bases matching TRBD1. This CDR3 has 13 amino acids. Looked up from germline, CDR1 is MNHNS and CDR2 is SASEGT. V shed 8 bases, J shed 6 bases, and the junction held 10 bases outside the gene matches. This CDR3 is CASFPSRGREQYF. For the CDR3, the DNA is TGTGCCAGCTTCCCTAGTAGGGGGCGCGAGCAGTACTTC.

The chain couples TRBV7-9 to TRBJ2-4; 10 bases agree with TRBD2. The CDR3 runs 15 residues. Germline-derived CDR1 and CDR2 are SEHNR and FQNEAQ (reference sequence). The V and J ends lost 4 bases and 3 bases, in that order; junction bases with no gene match: 3. In DNA, the CDR3 is TGTGCCAGCAGCTACGTAGCGGGAGGCAAAAACATTCAGTACTTC. Protein sequence: CASSYVAGGKNIQYF.

The genes are TRBV6-5 and TRBJ1-5; D gene uncertain. The V end was cut by 4 bases, the J end by 7 bases, with 14 bases between. Germline CDR1 reads MNHEY; CDR2 reads SVGAGI. This CDR3 has 14 amino acids. This CDR3 reads CASSSSTAAQPQHF. The CDR3 DNA reads TGTGCCAGCAGTTCGTCCACCGCAGCGCAGCCCCAGCATTTT.

V gene TRBV5-1 combines with J gene TRBJ2-6; no reliable D call. Trimming shortened V by 0 bases and J by 0 bases, and 4 bases separated the two germline ends. The CDR3 extends over 15 amino acids. Germline V gene lookup returns CDR1 SGHRS and CDR2 YFSETQ. CDR3 DNA: TGCGCCAGCAGCTTGGACGGCTCTGGGGCCAACGTCCTGACTTTC. Protein: CASSLDGSGANVLTF. Filled out from reference TRBV5-1 and TRBJ2-6, the complete variable domain reads KAGVTQTPRYLIKTRGQQVTLSCSPISGHRSVSWYQQTPGQGLQFLFEYFSETQRNKGNFPGRFSGRQFSNSRSEMNVSTLELGDSALYLCASSLDGSGANVLTFGAGSRLTVL.

CDR3 residues: CASSQDWKGALNGYTF. CDR3 sequence (DNA): TGCGCCAGCAGCCAAGATTGGAAGGGGGCCTTGAATGGCTACACCTTC. The chain is built from TRBV4-1 and TRBJ1-2; TRBD1 matches at 7 bases. This CDR3 contains 16 residues. Germline values: CDR1 MGHRA, CDR2 YSYEKL. Trimming took 0 bases from V and 6 from J; bases not matched to a gene: 10.

This chain connects TRBV25-1 to TRBJ1-2; D unresolved. The V end was cut by 4 bases, the J end by 13 bases, with 22 bases between. The CDR3 totals 14 residues. CDR1 and CDR2 from the germline V gene are MGHDK and SYGVNS. CDR3 coding DNA: TGTGCCAGCAGTGGGAGGACGGACTTTATAGAGGCCACCTTC. Protein product: CASSGRTDFIEATF.

The rearrangement uses TRBV7-9 and TRBJ2-5; a weak D match, TRBD2 (5 bases). V dropped 5 bases and J dropped 5 bases, with 15 bases sitting between them. CDR1 and CDR2 from the germline V gene are SEHNR and FQNEAQ (reference sequence). The CDR3 runs to 14 residues. The CDR3 sequence: CASSRIGVGETQYF. CDR3 nucleotides: TGTGCCAGCAGCCGTATCGGGGTAGGGGAGACCCAGTACTTC.

The chain is built from TRBV29-1 and TRBJ1-1; unclear D gene. Trimming pared 6 bases from V and 0 bases from J, leaving 11 bases between. Germline V gives CDR1 SQVTM, CDR2 ANQGSEA. This CDR3 region has 13 residues. The CDR3 loop is CSVPGSVNTEAFF. The CDR3 coding sequence is TGCAGCGTCCCGGGGTCGGTGAACACTGAAGCTTTCTTT.

The chain carries TRBV25-1 and TRBJ2-3, with 7 bases identical to TRBD2. This CDR3 has 14 amino acids. V shed 3 bases, J shed 6 bases, and the junction held 6 bases outside the gene matches. Germline V gene data show CDR1 as MGHDK and CDR2 as SYGVNS. The DNA of the CDR3 is TGTGCCAGCAGTGAGAGACTAGCTTCTGATACGCAGTATTTT. This translates into CASSERLASDTQYF.

The J gene is TRBJ1-4, the V gene TRBV28; D remains unclear. The CDR3 loop spans 12 amino acids. The germline gives CDR1 MDHEN, CDR2 SYDVKM. Trimming left V 5 bases short and J 7 bases short, with 8 bases between. The CDR3 DNA follows: TGTGCCAGCAGTCTACGGAGTGAAAAACTGTTTTTT. Translated, it gives CASSLRSEKLFF.

The chain has TRBV15 and TRBJ2-7, with 7 bases identical to TRBD1. Trimming at V came to 5 bases and at J to 3 bases, leaving 7 bases not matched to a gene. Germline CDR1 and CDR2: LNHNV and YYDKDF (reference sequence). The CDR3 covers 14 residues. The CDR3 DNA reads as TGTGCCACCAGCGATGACAGGGCGAGCTACGAGCAGTACTTC. This codes for CATSDDRASYEQYF.

CDR3 sequence (DNA): TGCGCCAGCAGCTTGGGTCTGGGCCAGAATCAGCCCCAGCATTTT. Encoded protein: CASSLGLGQNQPQHF. The J gene is TRBJ1-5, the V gene TRBV5-1; D is unresolved. Between the trimmed V and J ends, which lost 0 bases and 4 bases, there was a span of 11 bases. This CDR3 spans 15 amino acids. Germline loops: CDR1 SGHRS, CDR2 YFSETQ.

The gene calls are TRBV6-6 and TRBJ2-1; D might be TRBD2 (5 bases). From germline, CDR1 is MNHNY and CDR2 SVGAGI (reference sequence). CDR3 length equals 14 residues. Between the trimmed V and J ends, which lost 7 bases and 0 bases, there was a span of 10 bases. The CDR3 protein is CASTLRGSYNEQFF. The CDR3, as DNA: TGTGCCAGCACCTTACGGGGCTCCTACAATGAGCAGTTCTTC.

The chain uses TRBV27 and TRBJ2-3; 9 bases are a match to TRBD2. Germline values: CDR1 MNHEY, CDR2 SMNVEV (reference sequence). Trimming took 1 base from V and 4 from J; bases not matched to a gene: 6. The CDR3 runs to 16 residues. The CDR3 is CASSLFLAGAADTQYF. The CDR3 DNA follows: TGTGCCAGCAGTTTATTTTTAGCGGGGGCGGCAGATACGCAGTATTTT.

This clone was detected only once. The V gene is TRBV18, the J gene TRBJ1-1; 8 nucleotides align to TRBD1. Unmatched junction bases numbered 10, after V lost 2 bases and J lost 5 bases. The CDR3 has 16 residues. CDR1 and CDR2 (germline): KGHSH, LQKENI. Here the CDR3 reads CASSPGQGARWTEAFF. The CDR3 DNA sequence: TGTGCCAGCTCACCAGGGCAGGGGGCGAGGTGGACTGAAGCTTTCTTT. Full variable domain (missing parts from reference TRBV18 and TRBJ1-1): NAGVMQNPRHLVRRRGQEARLRCSPMKGHSHVYWYRQLPEEGLKFMVYLQKENIIDESGMPKERFSAEFPKEGPSILRIQQVVRGDSAAYFCASSPGQGARWTEAFFGQGTRLTVV.

The chain recombines TRBV19 with TRBJ1-4, with D perhaps matching TRBD1 (5 bases). V lost 4 bases to trimming and J lost 3 bases, with 12 bases between them. This CDR3 has 15 amino acids. Germline CDR1 reads LNHDA; CDR2 reads SQIVND (reference sequence). The CDR3 DNA reads TGTGCCAGTAGTACCCAGGGTCTGGCTAATGAAAAACTGTTTTTT. Its protein is CASSTQGLANEKLFF. The full variable domain, with the rest looked up from reference TRBV19 and TRBJ1-4, is DGGITQSPKYLFRKEGQNVTLSCEQNLNHDAMYWYRQDPGQGLRLIYYSQIVNDFQKGDIAEGYSVSREKKESFPLTVTSAQKNPTAFYLCASSTQGLANEKLFFGSGTQLSVL.

V is TRBV27 and J is TRBJ2-1; perhaps TRBD2 as D (6 bases). CDR1 and CDR2 (germline): MNHEY, SMNVEV (reference sequence). The CDR3 covers 15 residues. V lost 2 bases and J 5 bases, leaving 13 bases between the germline ends. In nucleotides, the CDR3 is TGTGCCAGCAGTTTAGCGGGGAGGTACGACAATGAGCAGTTCTTC. It yields the protein CASSLAGRYDNEQFF.

The CDR3 region has the DNA TGCGCCAGCAGCCAACTTAGCGGGAGCAATGAGCAGTTCTTC. It yields the protein CASSQLSGSNEQFF. V and J are TRBV4-1 and TRBJ2-1; 9 positions match TRBD2. With 2 bases clipped from V and 6 bases from J, the junction kept 2 bases outside the gene matches. This CDR3 spans 14 amino acids. Looked up from germline, CDR1 is MGHRA and CDR2 is YSYEKL.

This chain links TRBV7-2 with TRBJ1-5, with D perhaps matching TRBD1 (5 bases). This CDR3 has 14 amino acids. Per germline, CDR1 SGHTA and CDR2 FQGNSA. Between the trimmed V and J ends, which lost 5 bases and 7 bases, there was a span of 15 bases. CDR3 amino acids: CASSELQGRQPQHF. The CDR3 DNA reads as TGTGCCAGCAGCGAACTGCAGGGTAGGCAGCCCCAGCATTTT.

This clone was seen a single time. The rearrangement links TRBV7-2 to TRBJ2-7; 8 bases line up with TRBD2. Germline V gene lookup returns CDR1 SGHTA and CDR2 FQGNSA. The CDR3 covers 14 residues. The junction had 9 bases not matched to a gene; V was cut back by 7 bases and J by 4 bases. CDR3 DNA: TGTGCCAGCACCCCGGGACTAGAAGTTTACGAGCAGTACTTC. Amino acid sequence: CASTPGLEVYEQYF.

The J gene is TRBJ2-2, the V gene TRBV4-2; TRBD1 agrees at 7 bases. After removal of 3 bases from V and 0 bases from J, the junction contained 4 bases not matched to a gene. The CDR3 runs to 16 residues. Germline V gives CDR1 LGHNA, CDR2 YNFKEQ. The CDR3 coding sequence is TGTGCCAGCAGCCACGGACAGGTCGCGAACACCGGGGAGCTGTTTTTT. Encoded protein: CASSHGQVANTGELFF.

This chain connects TRBV28 to TRBJ2-7, with 9 positions matching TRBD1. Germline lookup yields CDR1 MDHEN and CDR2 SYDVKM. V dropped 5 bases and J dropped 2; count of bases not matched to a gene: 10. The CDR3 length is 16 residues. CDR3 sequence reads: CASSPIDRGETYEQYF. The CDR3 DNA reads as TGTGCCAGCAGTCCAATCGACAGGGGGGAAACCTACGAGCAGTACTTC.

The chain combines TRBV4-3 with TRBJ2-7, with 12 bases lining up with TRBD2. In germline, CDR1 is LGHNA, CDR2 YSLEER. V lost 4 bases and J lost 5; bases outside the gene matches: 9. This CDR3 contains 16 residues. CDR3 DNA sequence: TGCGCCAGCAGCCCATCTAGCGGGAGGGCTTGGAACGAGCAGTACTTC. It codes for CASSPSSGRAWNEQYF.